The rows below give T cell receptor beta chains drawn from one sample of a study of T cell responses to AZD1222 COVID-19 vaccine. Using immunoSEQ multiplex PCR, the repertoire was profiled, and TCRdb retains in-frame clones only, with some absent. The sample has more than 90,000 clones, approximately 86% seen once. Sample: peripheral blood, taken 28 days after the second AZD1222 dose. The source of these receptors is an adult who received the AZD1222 COVID-19 vaccine. The CDR3 runs from the conserved cysteine through the conserved F or W. The D gene is left open where the match is weak. Not every row has a clone size; where given, it reads once, few, many or a size class.

clone_size: NA; d_call: NA; v_call: TRBV9; j_call: TRBJ1-3; cdr3_nt: TGTGCCAGCAGCGTAGGGCAGGAATCCACCATATATTTT; cdr3_aa: CASSVGQESTIYF
clone_size: NA; d_call: NA; v_call: TRBV5-1; j_call: TRBJ1-1; cdr3_nt: TGCGCCAGCAGCTTGGTCGGTGGGGTTCGGACTGAAGCTTTCTTT; cdr3_aa: CASSLVGGVRTEAFF
clone_size: NA; d_call: NA; v_call: TRBV4-3; j_call: TRBJ2-1; cdr3_nt: TGCGCCAGCAGCCCGCGTCCCGATTGGGCAGGCGCCTACAATGAGCAGTTCTTC; cdr3_aa: CASSPRPDWAGAYNEQFF
clone_size: NA; d_call: NA; v_call: TRBV7-8; j_call: TRBJ2-3; cdr3_nt: TGTGCCAGCAGCTTACGACAGGTGGCAGATACGCAGTATTTT; cdr3_aa: CASSLRQVADTQYF
clone_size: once; d_call: NA; v_call: TRBV6-1; j_call: TRBJ1-6; cdr3_nt: TGTGCCAGCAGTGAAGCATGGGGGTCGAGCTCCTATAATTCACCCCTCCACTTT; cdr3_aa: CASSEAWGSSSYNSPLHF
clone_size: NA; d_call: NA; v_call: TRBV5-6; j_call: TRBJ1-2; cdr3_nt: TGTGCCAGCAGCAAGGGACGGGCGGGCTATGGCTACACCTTC; cdr3_aa: CASSKGRAGYGYTF
clone_size: NA; d_call: TRBD1; v_call: TRBV30; j_call: TRBJ1-5; cdr3_nt: TGTGCCTGGAACCGACAGGGGCATAGCAATCAGCCCCAGCATTTT; cdr3_aa: CAWNRQGHSNQPQHF
clone_size: NA; d_call: NA; v_call: TRBV7-9; j_call: TRBJ1-1; cdr3_nt: TGTGCCAGCAGCTTACGTAGGGGGAACACTGAAGCTTTCTTT; cdr3_aa: CASSLRRGNTEAFF
clone_size: NA; d_call: NA; v_call: TRBV18; j_call: TRBJ1-5; cdr3_nt: TGTGCCAGCTCACCACGGCTACAGGGAGACGGTGAGGGCAATCAGCCCCAGCATTTT; cdr3_aa: CASSPRLQGDGEGNQPQHF
clone_size: NA; d_call: TRBD1; v_call: TRBV2; j_call: TRBJ1-2; cdr3_nt: TGTGCCAGCAGTGGGGGACAGGGAGCCCATGGCTACACCTTC; cdr3_aa: CASSGGQGAHGYTF
clone_size: NA; d_call: TRBD1; v_call: TRBV10-3; j_call: TRBJ2-3; cdr3_nt: TGTGCCATCAGTGAGTCGTCGGGGACAGGGGGGTATTTT; cdr3_aa: CAISESSGTGGYF
clone_size: NA; d_call: NA; v_call: TRBV18; j_call: TRBJ2-7; cdr3_nt: TGTGCCAGCTCACCTCTGGCGGTTGCGAGCTCCTACGAGCAGTACTTC; cdr3_aa: CASSPLAVASSYEQYF
clone_size: NA; d_call: NA; v_call: TRBV19; j_call: TRBJ1-1; cdr3_nt: TGTGCCAGTCGGGAGAACACTGAAGCTTTCTTT; cdr3_aa: CASRENTEAFF
clone_size: NA; d_call: NA; v_call: TRBV24-1; j_call: TRBJ2-2; cdr3_nt: TGTGCCACCAGTGATCGACTTCCCGAAGGCGGGGAGCTGTTTTTT; cdr3_aa: CATSDRLPEGGELFF
clone_size: NA; d_call: TRBD1; v_call: TRBV5-1; j_call: TRBJ2-3; cdr3_nt: TGCGCCAGCAGCTTGGTATCGACAGGGGGGGCTGGAGATACGCAGTATTTT; cdr3_aa: CASSLVSTGGAGDTQYF
clone_size: NA; d_call: NA; v_call: TRBV18; j_call: TRBJ1-4; cdr3_nt: TGTGCCAGCTCACCTGACCGAGACGCTAATGAAAAACTGTTTTTT; cdr3_aa: CASSPDRDANEKLFF
clone_size: NA; d_call: TRBD1; v_call: TRBV6-5; j_call: TRBJ2-3; cdr3_nt: TGTGCCAGCGACAGGGCACCCCCTAGCACAGATACGCAGTATTTT; cdr3_aa: CASDRAPPSTDTQYF
clone_size: NA; d_call: NA; v_call: TRBV6-2/TRBV6-3; j_call: TRBJ2-5; cdr3_nt: TGTGCCAGCAGTTATTTGGGGCGCAGAGAGACCCAGTACTTC; cdr3_aa: CASSYLGRRETQYF
clone_size: few; d_call: TRBD1; v_call: TRBV19; j_call: TRBJ1-4; cdr3_nt: TGTGCCAGTAGTGGCAGGGGGCACGGTAATGAAAAACTGTTTTTT; cdr3_aa: CASSGRGHGNEKLFF
clone_size: NA; d_call: NA; v_call: TRBV11-2; j_call: TRBJ2-3; cdr3_nt: TGTGCCAGCAGCTTAGATAAAGATACGCAGTATTTT; cdr3_aa: CASSLDKDTQYF
clone_size: NA; d_call: NA; v_call: TRBV29-1; j_call: TRBJ1-5; cdr3_nt: TGCAGCGTTGTGACAGACTTCGGGCCCCAGCATTTT; cdr3_aa: CSVVTDFGPQHF
clone_size: once; d_call: NA; v_call: TRBV7-8; j_call: TRBJ1-3; cdr3_nt: TGTGCCAGCAGCCTAGACAGATCCTCTGGAAACACCATATATTTT; cdr3_aa: CASSLDRSSGNTIYF
clone_size: NA; d_call: NA; v_call: TRBV6-5; j_call: TRBJ2-7; cdr3_nt: TGTGCCAGCAGTAGCCTTTCAACGGGGTACGAGCAGTACTTC; cdr3_aa: CASSSLSTGYEQYF
clone_size: NA; d_call: NA; v_call: TRBV11-2; j_call: TRBJ1-1; cdr3_nt: TGTGCCAGCAGCCTTATCAGGGGAGACACTGAAGCTTTCTTT; cdr3_aa: CASSLIRGDTEAFF
clone_size: NA; d_call: TRBD1; v_call: TRBV12-3/TRBV12-4; j_call: TRBJ1-2; cdr3_nt: TGTGCCAGCACCAAAACAGGGGGCTATGGCTACACCTTC; cdr3_aa: CASTKTGGYGYTF
clone_size: NA; d_call: NA; v_call: TRBV7-9; j_call: TRBJ1-2; cdr3_nt: TGTGCCAGCAGCTTAGGTTCAGGGGTCGGCTATGGCTACACCTTC; cdr3_aa: CASSLGSGVGYGYTF
clone_size: NA; d_call: TRBD1; v_call: TRBV7-8; j_call: TRBJ2-4; cdr3_nt: TGTGCCAGCAGCTTAGCGCAGACAGGGAAAAACATTCAGTACTTC; cdr3_aa: CASSLAQTGKNIQYF
clone_size: NA; d_call: NA; v_call: TRBV19; j_call: TRBJ1-1; cdr3_nt: TGTGCCAGTAGTACTGGACAGAAAGCTTTCTTT; cdr3_aa: CASSTGQKAFF
clone_size: NA; d_call: NA; v_call: TRBV11-2; j_call: TRBJ2-3; cdr3_nt: TGTGCCAGCAGCGGAGGGTCCACAGATACGCAGTATTTT; cdr3_aa: CASSGGSTDTQYF
clone_size: NA; d_call: NA; v_call: TRBV18; j_call: TRBJ1-1; cdr3_nt: TGTGCCAGCTCACCACCGGGACAAGCATCTGAAGCTTTCTTT; cdr3_aa: CASSPPGQASEAFF
clone_size: NA; d_call: NA; v_call: TRBV5-4; j_call: TRBJ2-7; cdr3_nt: TGTGCCAGCAGCTTGTACTACAGCTCCTACGAGCAGTACTTC; cdr3_aa: CASSLYYSSYEQYF
clone_size: NA; d_call: NA; v_call: TRBV4-2; j_call: TRBJ2-7; cdr3_nt: TGTGCCAGCAGCCACCGGGACTCGATCTCCTACGAGCAGTACTTC; cdr3_aa: CASSHRDSISYEQYF
clone_size: NA; d_call: NA; v_call: TRBV15; j_call: TRBJ2-5; cdr3_nt: TGTGCCACCAGCAGAGATAGACCGTTCCAAGAGACCCAGTACTTC; cdr3_aa: CATSRDRPFQETQYF